The sequence of this T cell receptor beta chain was determined in a study of shared T cell receptors in the human thymus. The assay was immunoSEQ multiplex PCR, and TCRdb's table has in-frame clones only and misses some. This sample yields about 660,000 clones, of which more than 75% are seen a single time; approximately 0.011% belongs to the top ten. After removal of 5 bases from V and 2 bases from J, the junction contained 9 bases not matched to a gene. This CDR3 region has 15 residues. The germline V gene has CDR1 MNHEY and CDR2 SMNVEV (reference sequence). Another study also made use of these data, one on human thymus T cells. That source reports: Among the donors, all were healthy Finnish infants having corrective surgery for congenital heart defects. Thymus specimens were resections from corrective heart surgery. Thymic repertoires of unrelated individuals were reported in related research to overlap highly.

This clonotype was sampled from a boy in the first two years of life with a congenital heart defect. The chain recombines TRBV27 with TRBJ2-7, with 7 bases matching TRBD1. The sequencing sample was made of thymocytes. CDR3 in amino acids: CASSPQPGQTYEQYF. The CDR3 DNA reads TGTGCCAGCAGTCCTCAACCGGGACAGACCTACGAGCAGTACTTC.